Below are 6 T cell receptor beta chains sequenced from a single sample in a study of T cells in Graves' hyperthyroidism and ophthalmopathy. RNA transcripts gave rise to amplified TCR beta CDR3 regions. The TCR CDR3 first-round RT-PCR relied on the HTBI primer set. TCRdb re-analysed the multiplex PCR reads in MiXCR, keeping a single row per CDR3 protein. The sample lists 700,000 to 950,000 distinct CDR3 sequences; around 40% were seen once. The sequencing sample was made of blood. The receptor source for this set is a woman in her thirties or forties with Graves' hyperthyroidism.

This clonotype came up many times. The chain recombines TRBV7-2 with TRBJ2-7; TRBD2 aligns across 9 bases. This CDR3 has 15 amino acids. CDR1 is SGHTA, CDR2 FQGNSA, per germline. Trimming removed 1 base from V and 3 bases from J; junction bases left unmatched: 4. In DNA, the CDR3 is TGTGCCAGCAGCTTAGTAGCGGGAGAGGACTACGAGCAGTACTTC. It translates to CASSLVAGEDYEQYF.

The rearrangement uses TRBV12-3 or TRBV12-4 and TRBJ1-3, with D possibly matching TRBD1 (5 bases). Trimming removed 6 bases at V and 4 bases at J, with 10 bases between. The CDR3 is 13 residues long. Here the CDR3 reads CASRRGGGNTIYF. Here the CDR3 DNA reads TGTGCCAGCAGACGGGGGGGGGGAAACACCATATATTTT.

The rearrangement links TRBV9 to TRBJ2-5, with D possibly being TRBD1 or TRBD2 (5 bases each). This CDR3 comprises 12 residues. Trimming pared 7 bases from V and 5 bases from J, leaving 12 bases between. In germline, CDR1 is SGDLS, CDR2 YYNGEE. The CDR3 loop reads CASARGTETQYF. The CDR3 region has the DNA TGTGCCAGCGCGAGGGGCACGGAGACCCAGTACTTC.

This clonotype is a singleton in its sample. Its ends do not fully match the called genes, so a read error is possible. The chain recombines TRBV12-3 or TRBV12-4 with TRBJ1-4, with 9 nucleotides matching TRBD1. The CDR3 spans 14 residues. CDR3 sequence: CASSFRTGAEKPFF. The CDR3 DNA reads TGTGCCAGCAGTTTCAGGACAGGGGCCGAAAAACCGTTTTTT.

This clonotype was seen a handful of times. The rearrangement joins TRBV7-9 to TRBJ2-2; D unclear. Germline V gene sequence: CDR1 SEHNR, CDR2 FQNEAQ (reference sequence). The ends were cut back, 7 bases at V and 5 bases at J, with 14 bases in the middle. This CDR3 contains 14 residues. CDR3 DNA sequence: TGTGCCAGCACAGATCGTCCGTTGACCGGGGAGCTGTTTTTT. Translated: CASTDRPLTGELFF.

This clonotype appeared many times. The DNA is omitted, as the CDR3 cannot be located on it reliably, and the CDR3 follows TCRdb's listing. The chain is built from TRBV5-6 and TRBJ1-2; the table's D call, TRBD1, has no DNA check behind it. 13 amino acids form the CDR3, both terminal residues included. Germline CDR1 reads SGHDT; CDR2 reads YYEEEE. CDR3 loop: CASSSGWGQGANF.